One sample yielded the 15 T cell receptor beta chains listed below, sequenced in a study of T cell repertoires in cytomegalovirus infection. The antigens for these receptors are not known. MiXCR was run by TCRdb on the reads, yielding one entry per CDR3 protein. Of roughly 87,000 distinct CDR3 sequences detected, around 28% appear once; the ten largest clones hold roughly 70%. Here the sequenced sample was CD8+ T cells from cultured PBMCs, taken from culture after CMV antigen stimulation. Receptor source: a human donor in good health (CMV status not recorded). Some clones in this sample may be carry-over from other donors' samples.

This clonotype has only a few counts. This sequence joins TRBV6-1 and TRBJ1-5; the D is unclear. The length of the CDR3 is 15 residues. V lost 6 bases and J 0 bases, leaving 12 bases between the germline ends. The germline V gene encodes CDR1 MNHNS and CDR2 SASEGT. The CDR3 sequence: CASSPATTSNQPQHF. CDR3 nucleotide sequence: TGTGCCAGCAGCCCTGCGACAACTAGCAATCAGCCCCAGCATTTT.

This clonotype was observed at least ten times. This rearrangement joins TRBV7-2 to TRBJ2-3; D remains unclear. CDR1 is SGHTA, CDR2 FQGNSA, per germline. Trimming left V 2 bases short and J 1 base short, with 4 bases between. The CDR3 is 13 amino acids. CDR3 nucleotides: TGTGCCAGCAGCTTAACGGGCACAGATACGCAGTATTTT. Translated, it gives CASSLTGTDTQYF.

J is TRBJ1-3 and V is TRBV12-3 or TRBV12-4; 7 nucleotides line up with TRBD1. The CDR3 is made up of 13 amino acids. The V segment lost 5 bases and the J segment 8 bases; nucleotides outside the gene matches: 6. The CDR3 sequence is CASSQGVWDTIYF. The CDR3 DNA sequence: TGTGCCAGCAGTCAGGGGGTTTGGGACACCATATATTTT.

This clonotype was seen at least ten times. The genes are TRBV11-2 and TRBJ2-2; 7 bases line up with TRBD1. This CDR3 has 16 residues. Trimming removed 4 bases from V and 0 bases from J; junction bases left unmatched: 5. Germline V gives CDR1 SGHAT, CDR2 FQNNGV. The CDR3 DNA sequence: TGTGCCAGCAGCTCCGGGGACAGAGCGAACACCGGGGAGCTGTTTTTT. It specifies CASSSGDRANTGELFF.

The sample holds a few counts of this clonotype. The chain uses TRBV5-4 and TRBJ2-3, with 15 positions matching TRBD2. CDR1 SGHNT and CDR2 YYREEE come from the germline V gene (reference sequence). V lost 4 bases to trimming and J lost 2 bases; unmatched junction nucleotides: 2. The CDR3 is made up of 16 amino acids. CDR3 coding DNA: TGTGCCAGCAGCGGGACTAGCGGGGGGTACACAGATACGCAGTATTTT. Protein product: CASSGTSGGYTDTQYF.

The chain couples TRBV12-3 or TRBV12-4 to TRBJ2-3; no firm D call. The germline V and J ends were trimmed by 1 base and 5 bases, with 7 bases remaining between them. The CDR3 spans 13 residues. The CDR3 region is CASSLVGRDTQYF. DNA of the CDR3: TGTGCCAGCAGTTTAGTAGGTAGAGATACGCAGTATTTT.

The V and J genes are TRBV12-3 or TRBV12-4 and TRBJ2-1; D is unclear. The CDR3 covers 13 residues. V lost 3 bases and J 6 bases, leaving 9 bases between the germline ends. The CDR3 DNA sequence: TGTGCCAGCAGTTTTGAACCTCCCAATGAGCAGTTCTTC. Translating gives CASSFEPPNEQFF.

CDR3 residues: CASSLLYLGPNTEAFF. The DNA for the CDR3 is TGTGCCAGTAGTCTCTTATATCTGGGACCAAACACTGAAGCTTTCTTT. The genes are TRBV19 and TRBJ1-1, with D possibly being TRBD1 (5 bases). Trimming cost V 5 bases and J 2 bases, with 18 bases left between them. Germline CDR1 reads LNHDA; CDR2 reads SQIVND (reference sequence). The CDR3 contains 16 residues.

The chain carries TRBV7-9 and TRBJ2-2; D is perhaps TRBD1 or TRBD2 (5 bases each). This CDR3 is built from 17 residues. The germline CDR1 and CDR2 sequences are SEHNR and FQNEAQ (reference sequence). V shed 3 bases and J shed 2 bases, with 16 bases lying between them. The CDR3: CASSLIPEGLNTGELFF. In nucleotides, the CDR3 is TGTGCCAGCAGCTTGATCCCCGAGGGGCTCAACACCGGGGAGCTGTTTTTT.

The chain couples TRBV20-1 to TRBJ2-7; weak D call: TRBD2 (6 bases). Per the germline V gene, CDR1 is DFQATT and CDR2 is SNEGSKA (reference sequence). V was trimmed by 4 bases and J by 2 bases, leaving 12 bases between them. The CDR3 is made up of 13 amino acids. The CDR3 is CSATGGTTYEQYF. The CDR3 DNA sequence: TGCAGTGCTACCGGGGGTACCACCTACGAGCAGTACTTC.

This clonotype was recorded at least ten times. The chain combines TRBV7-6 with TRBJ2-2, with 7 bases identical to TRBD1. V shed 3 bases and J 4 bases; nucleotides not matched to a gene: 5. From germline, CDR1 is SGHVS and CDR2 FNYEAQ. This CDR3 spans 15 amino acids. The CDR3 nucleotides read TGTGCCAGCAGCTTTATGACAGGGAGCACCGGGGAGCTGTTTTTT. Protein product: CASSFMTGSTGELFF.

This clonotype has just a few counts. V gene TRBV7-6 combines with J gene TRBJ2-5; the D is unclear. Germline CDR1 reads SGHVS; CDR2 reads FNYEAQ. Trimming pared 5 bases from V and 0 bases from J, leaving 10 bases between. CDR3 size: 14 residues. CDR3 coding DNA: TGTGCCAGCAGCGCAGGTTTTTACCAAGAGACCCAGTACTTC. It translates to CASSAGFYQETQYF.

At least ten counts were recorded for this clonotype. This rearrangement joins TRBV7-8 to TRBJ1-1; TRBD1 is a possible D gene (6 bases). Deletions cut 5 bases from V and 0 bases from J, with 13 bases between. The CDR3 is 15 amino acids. CDR1 and CDR2 from the germline V gene are SGHVS and FQNEAQ. The CDR3 loop is CASSGKTGLNTEAFF. The CDR3 DNA sequence: TGTGCCAGCAGCGGGAAGACAGGTTTGAACACTGAAGCTTTCTTT.

The V gene is TRBV19, the J gene TRBJ1-2; D not resolved. Trimming pared 6 bases from V and 1 base from J, leaving 9 bases between. Germline assignment: CDR1 LNHDA and CDR2 SQIVND (reference sequence). CDR3 size: 13 residues. The CDR3 loop reads CASSNEDNYGYTF. CDR3 nucleotides: TGTGCCAGTAGCAACGAGGATAACTATGGCTACACCTTC.

This clonotype appeared once. The J gene is TRBJ2-2, the V gene TRBV20-1, with D possibly being TRBD1 (7 bases). CDR1 and CDR2 from the germline V gene are DFQATT and SNEGSKA (reference sequence). With 0 bases removed from V and 6 bases from J, the gap between germline ends came to 23 bases. The CDR3 extends over 18 amino acids. CDR3 residues: CSARDQGGRGPDSGELFF. Here the CDR3 DNA reads TGCAGTGCTAGAGATCAGGGGGGTCGGGGGCCAGATTCCGGGGAGCTGTTTTTT.